A selection of T cell receptor beta chains follows, all from one sample in a study of PD-L1 blockade in urothelial cancer. Profiling relied on immunoSEQ multiplex PCR, and the TCRdb table lists in-frame clones only, not all of them. Of 90,000 to 130,000 clones in the sample, approximately 90% were seen once. Sequencing used PBMCs, obtained around atezolizumab (anti-PD-L1) treatment. The receptors stem from a man aged 55-75 years with urothelial cancer. Each CDR3 is given with its conserved first and last residue. Fields, in order: clone size, D gene, V gene, J gene, CDR3 DNA, CDR3 protein. A D gene is named only where the DNA matches it firmly. Only part of the rows carry a size: once, few, many, or a class if the clone is expanded.

size: NA; D: TRBD2; V: TRBV9; J: TRBJ2-1; DNA: TGTGCCAGCAGCGCGGGGGGTCTAAACAATGAGCAGTTCTTC; CDR3: CASSAGGLNNEQFF
size: NA; D: NA; V: TRBV6-6; J: TRBJ2-3; DNA: TGTGCCAGCAGTCGGGAGCCGCGCACAGATACGCAGTATTTT; CDR3: CASSREPRTDTQYF
size: once; D: TRBD1; V: TRBV28; J: TRBJ1-2; DNA: TGTGCCAGCAGTCGGACTACAGGGGGCAGTGGCTACACCTTC; CDR3: CASSRTTGGSGYTF
size: NA; D: NA; V: TRBV5-1; J: TRBJ1-2; DNA: TGCGCCAGCAGCTTTACAGGGAACTATGGCTACACCTTC; CDR3: CASSFTGNYGYTF
size: NA; D: TRBD1; V: TRBV27; J: TRBJ2-3; DNA: TGTGCCACCAGGACAGGGACCACAGATACGCAGTATTTT; CDR3: CATRTGTTDTQYF
size: NA; D: NA; V: TRBV28; J: TRBJ2-3; DNA: TGTGCCAGCACCCTAGCCGCTCAGAGCACTGATACGCAGTATTTT; CDR3: CASTLAAQSTDTQYF
size: once; D: TRBD1; V: TRBV27; J: TRBJ1-2; DNA: TGTGCCAGCAGCCCCGACAGGGTGGGGGTTCGGAACTATGGCTACACCTTC; CDR3: CASSPDRVGVRNYGYTF
size: once; D: NA; V: TRBV9; J: TRBJ2-5; DNA: TGTGCCAGCAGCCGCCCTGGGGGCAGGGTACAAGAGACCCAGTACTTC; CDR3: CASSRPGGRVQETQYF
size: NA; D: NA; V: TRBV6-5; J: TRBJ1-2; DNA: TGTGCCAGCAGTTACGTAGGTGCAGGGGCGTCCTATGGCTACACCTTC; CDR3: CASSYVGAGASYGYTF
size: NA; D: NA; V: TRBV6-1; J: TRBJ1-5; DNA: TGTGCCAGCAGTATGGAGCGTAATCAGCCCCAGCATTTT; CDR3: CASSMERNQPQHF
size: NA; D: NA; V: TRBV7-9; J: TRBJ2-3; DNA: TGTGCCAGCAGCTTAAGGCGACTATCCAGTGGGGATACGCAGTATTTT; CDR3: CASSLRRLSSGDTQYF
size: few; D: NA; V: TRBV28; J: TRBJ1-5; DNA: TGTGCCAGCAGTTTACGAACAGTAATCCAGCCCCAGCATTTT; CDR3: CASSLRTVIQPQHF